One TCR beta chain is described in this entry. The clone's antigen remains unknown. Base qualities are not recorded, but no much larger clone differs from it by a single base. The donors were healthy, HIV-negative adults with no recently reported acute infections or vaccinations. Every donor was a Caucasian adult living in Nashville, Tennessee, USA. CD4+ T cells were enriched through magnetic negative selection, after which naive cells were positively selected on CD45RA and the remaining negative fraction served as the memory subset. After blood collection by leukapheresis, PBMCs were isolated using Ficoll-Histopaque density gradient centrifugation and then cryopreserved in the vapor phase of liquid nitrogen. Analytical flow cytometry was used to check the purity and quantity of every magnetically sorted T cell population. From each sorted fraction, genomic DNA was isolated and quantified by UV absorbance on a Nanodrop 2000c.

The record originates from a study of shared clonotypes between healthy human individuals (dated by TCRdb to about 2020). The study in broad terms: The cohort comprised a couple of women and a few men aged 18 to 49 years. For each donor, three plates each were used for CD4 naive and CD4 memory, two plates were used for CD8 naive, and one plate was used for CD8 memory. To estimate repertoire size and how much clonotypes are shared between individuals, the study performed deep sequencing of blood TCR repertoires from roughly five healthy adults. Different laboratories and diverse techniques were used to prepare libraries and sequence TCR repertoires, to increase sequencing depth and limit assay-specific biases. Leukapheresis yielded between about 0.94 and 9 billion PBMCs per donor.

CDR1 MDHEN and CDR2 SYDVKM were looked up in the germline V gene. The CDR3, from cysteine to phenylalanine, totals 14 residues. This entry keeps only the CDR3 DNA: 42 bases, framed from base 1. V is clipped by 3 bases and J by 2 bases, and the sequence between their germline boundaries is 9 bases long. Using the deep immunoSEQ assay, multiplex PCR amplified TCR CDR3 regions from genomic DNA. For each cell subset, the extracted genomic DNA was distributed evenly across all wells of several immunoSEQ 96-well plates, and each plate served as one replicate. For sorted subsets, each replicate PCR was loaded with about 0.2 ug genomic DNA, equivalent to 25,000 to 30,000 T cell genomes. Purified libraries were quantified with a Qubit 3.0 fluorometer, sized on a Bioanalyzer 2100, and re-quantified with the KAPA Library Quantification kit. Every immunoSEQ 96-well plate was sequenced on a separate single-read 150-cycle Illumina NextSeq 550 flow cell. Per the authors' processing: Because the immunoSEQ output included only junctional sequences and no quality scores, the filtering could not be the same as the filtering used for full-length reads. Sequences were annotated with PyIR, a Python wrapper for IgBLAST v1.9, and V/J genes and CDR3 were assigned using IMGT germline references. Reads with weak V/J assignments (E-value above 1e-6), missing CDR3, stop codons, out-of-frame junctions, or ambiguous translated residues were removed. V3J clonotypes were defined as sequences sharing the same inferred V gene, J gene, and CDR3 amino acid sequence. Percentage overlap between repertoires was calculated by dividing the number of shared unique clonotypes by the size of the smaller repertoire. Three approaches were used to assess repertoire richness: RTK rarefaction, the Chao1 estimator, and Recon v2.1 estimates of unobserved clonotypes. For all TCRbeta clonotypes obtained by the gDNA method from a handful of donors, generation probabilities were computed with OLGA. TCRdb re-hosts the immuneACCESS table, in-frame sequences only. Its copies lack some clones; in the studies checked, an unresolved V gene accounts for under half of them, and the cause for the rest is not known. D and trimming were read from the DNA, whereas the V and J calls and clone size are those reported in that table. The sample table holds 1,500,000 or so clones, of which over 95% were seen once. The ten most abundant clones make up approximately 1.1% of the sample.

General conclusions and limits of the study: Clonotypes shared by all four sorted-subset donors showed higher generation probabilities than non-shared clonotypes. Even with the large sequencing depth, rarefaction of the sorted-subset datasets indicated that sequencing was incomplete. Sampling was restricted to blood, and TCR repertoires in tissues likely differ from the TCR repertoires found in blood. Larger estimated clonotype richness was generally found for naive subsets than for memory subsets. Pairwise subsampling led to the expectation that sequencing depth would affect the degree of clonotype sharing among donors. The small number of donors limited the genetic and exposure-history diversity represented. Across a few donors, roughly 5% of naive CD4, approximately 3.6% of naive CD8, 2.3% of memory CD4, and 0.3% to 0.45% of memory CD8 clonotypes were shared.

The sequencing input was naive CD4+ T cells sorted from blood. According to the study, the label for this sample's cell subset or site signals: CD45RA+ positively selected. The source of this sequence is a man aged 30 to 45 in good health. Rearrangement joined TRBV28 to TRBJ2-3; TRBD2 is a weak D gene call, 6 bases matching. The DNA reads TGTGCCAGCAGTTTTAGCGGATTCACAGATACGCAGTATTTT. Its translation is CASSFSGFTDTQYF.